This T cell receptor beta chain was retrieved from a study of blood T cell repertoires in COVID-19. Study-level information: Material from acute and convalescent COVID-19 was sourced from the United States, Italy and Spain. The cDNA or gDNA used as material had been derived from T cells, B-cell-depleted T cells, or PBMCs.

The CDR3 is made up of 13 amino acids. V lost 1 base, J lost 7 bases, and 7 bases lay in between. In germline, CDR1 is PRHDT, CDR2 FYEKMQ (reference sequence). Original methodology: Nucleated cell number was recorded as an estimate derived from reference gene primer amplification. The assay was immunoSEQ multiplex PCR, and TCRdb's table has in-frame clones only and misses some. V, J and clone size reflect that table, while D and trimming were determined from the DNA. The table lists some 240,000 clones, roughly four fifths of them singletons, with 9.6% in the top ten. Sequenced: peripheral blood. This chain links TRBV13 with TRBJ2-2, with a possible D match to TRBD2 (5 bases). This clonotype was obtained from a woman of 80 years or more with acute or convalescent COVID-19. CDR3 DNA sequence: TGTGCCAGCAGCTTAGCAGGAGGCGGGGAGCTGTTTTTT. Translated: CASSLAGGGELFF.